The present T cell receptor beta chain was sequenced within a study of blood T cells in healthy people across ages. Overall study findings and caveats: Getting older went along with TCR beta diversity per million T cells dropping roughly linearly. More naive CD4+ cells and higher diversity were found in long-lived than in aged donors.

Germline V CDR1 and CDR2: MNHEY, SMNVEV (reference sequence). CDR3 length equals 14 residues. V dropped 6 bases and J dropped 8; count of bases not matched to a gene: 7. Regarding this clonotype: Antigen: not known.

Total RNA was isolated from each sample in quantities of at least 6 micrograms. Alongside a J-beta primer mix, a sample-barcoded 5' primer served in a second PCR lasting roughly 6 to 11 cycles. Carrying 12 random nucleotides, a template-switch adaptor labeled each individual cDNA molecule. MiXCR, applied by TCRdb to the 5' RACE reads, yields one record per CDR3 protein. The table has about 780,000 distinct CDR3 sequences, less than 60% seen once; the top ten hold 15% to 20%. The TCR originated in a man aged 80 or over in good health. The gene calls are TRBV27 and TRBJ2-3, with 11 bases lining up with TRBD2. Sequences were obtained from blood. DNA for the CDR3: TGTGCCAGCAGCCGGTTAGCGGGAGGGGGTACGCAGTATTTT. It translates to CASSRLAGGGTQYF.